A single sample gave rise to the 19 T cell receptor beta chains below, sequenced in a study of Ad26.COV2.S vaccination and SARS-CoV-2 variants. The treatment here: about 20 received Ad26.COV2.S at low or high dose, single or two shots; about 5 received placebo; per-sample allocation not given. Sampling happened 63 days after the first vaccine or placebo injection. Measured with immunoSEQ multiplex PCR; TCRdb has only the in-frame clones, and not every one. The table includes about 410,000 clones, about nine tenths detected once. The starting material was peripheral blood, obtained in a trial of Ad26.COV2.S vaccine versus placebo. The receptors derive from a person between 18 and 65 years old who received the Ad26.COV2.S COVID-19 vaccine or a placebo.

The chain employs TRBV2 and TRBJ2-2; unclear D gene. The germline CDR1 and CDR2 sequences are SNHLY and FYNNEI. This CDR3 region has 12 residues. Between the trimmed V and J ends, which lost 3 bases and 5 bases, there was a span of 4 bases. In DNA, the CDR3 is TGTGCCAGCAGTGATGAGACCGGGGAGCTGTTTTTT. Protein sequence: CASSDETGELFF.

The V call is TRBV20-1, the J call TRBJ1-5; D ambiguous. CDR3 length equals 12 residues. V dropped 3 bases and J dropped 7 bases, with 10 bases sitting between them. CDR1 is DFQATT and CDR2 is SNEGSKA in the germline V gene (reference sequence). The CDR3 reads CSASFGDQPQHF. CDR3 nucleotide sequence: TGCAGTGCTAGTTTTGGAGACCAGCCCCAGCATTTT.

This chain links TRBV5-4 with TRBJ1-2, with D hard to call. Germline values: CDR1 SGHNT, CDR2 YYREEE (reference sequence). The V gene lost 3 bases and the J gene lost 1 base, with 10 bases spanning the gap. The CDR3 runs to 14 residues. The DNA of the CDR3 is TGTGCCAGCAGCTCGACGGTTAATAACTATGGCTACACCTTC. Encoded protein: CASSSTVNNYGYTF.

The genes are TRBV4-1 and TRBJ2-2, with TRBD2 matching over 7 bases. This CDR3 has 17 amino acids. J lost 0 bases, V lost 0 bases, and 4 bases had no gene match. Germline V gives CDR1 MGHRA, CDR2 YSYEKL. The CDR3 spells CASSQDGLVSNTGELFF. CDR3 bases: TGCGCCAGCAGCCAAGATGGACTAGTATCGAACACCGGGGAGCTGTTTTTT.

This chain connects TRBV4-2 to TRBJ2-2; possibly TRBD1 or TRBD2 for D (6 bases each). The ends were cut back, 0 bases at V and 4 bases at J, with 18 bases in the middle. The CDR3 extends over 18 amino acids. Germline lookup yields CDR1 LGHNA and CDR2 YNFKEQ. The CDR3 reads CASSQESGAGLVTGELFF. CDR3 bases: TGTGCCAGCAGCCAAGAATCGGGGGCAGGCCTTGTCACCGGGGAGCTGTTTTTT.

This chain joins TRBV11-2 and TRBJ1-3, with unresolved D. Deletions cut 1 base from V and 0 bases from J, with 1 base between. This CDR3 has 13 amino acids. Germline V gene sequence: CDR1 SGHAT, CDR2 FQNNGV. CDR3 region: CASSLVSGNTIYF. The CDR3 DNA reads TGTGCCAGCAGCTTAGTCTCTGGAAACACCATATATTTT.

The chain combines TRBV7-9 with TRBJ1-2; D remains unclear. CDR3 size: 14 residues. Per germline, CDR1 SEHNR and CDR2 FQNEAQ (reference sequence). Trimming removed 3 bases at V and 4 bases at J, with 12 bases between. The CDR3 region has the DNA TGTGCCAGCAGCTTGGAGGCTGCCGGCTATGGCTACACCTTC. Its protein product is CASSLEAAGYGYTF.

As DNA, the CDR3 is TGTGCCAGCAGTGAAGGGATAGGGAGGCCGAACACTGAAGCTTTCTTT. Translating it yields CASSEGIGRPNTEAFF. This chain uses TRBV6-1 with TRBJ1-1; D remains ambiguous. The CDR3 is 16 amino acids. CDR1 and CDR2 (germline): MNHNS, SASEGT. The ends were cut back, 1 base at V and 1 base at J, with 13 bases in the middle.

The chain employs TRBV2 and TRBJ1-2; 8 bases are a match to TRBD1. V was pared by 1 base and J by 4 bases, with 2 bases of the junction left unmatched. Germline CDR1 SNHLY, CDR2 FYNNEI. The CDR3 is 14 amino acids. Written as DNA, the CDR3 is TGTGCCAGCAGTGAAGGGACAGGGTCCTATGGCTACACCTTC. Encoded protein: CASSEGTGSYGYTF.

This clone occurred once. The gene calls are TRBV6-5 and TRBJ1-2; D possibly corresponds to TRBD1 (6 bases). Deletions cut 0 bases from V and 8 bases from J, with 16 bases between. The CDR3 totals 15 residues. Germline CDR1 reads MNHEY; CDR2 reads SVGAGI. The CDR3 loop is CASSYSPEGGLGYTF. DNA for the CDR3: TGTGCCAGCAGTTACTCACCTGAGGGGGGGCTAGGCTACACCTTC.

This CDR3 is CASSRDRATDTQYF. CDR3 DNA: TGTGCCAGCAGCCGGGACAGAGCCACAGATACGCAGTATTTT. V is TRBV2 and J is TRBJ2-3; the match to TRBD1 covers 7 bases. Germline V CDR1 and CDR2: SNHLY, FYNNEI. V gave up 6 bases and J gave up 2 bases; unmatched junction bases: 5. The CDR3 sequence is 14 residues long.

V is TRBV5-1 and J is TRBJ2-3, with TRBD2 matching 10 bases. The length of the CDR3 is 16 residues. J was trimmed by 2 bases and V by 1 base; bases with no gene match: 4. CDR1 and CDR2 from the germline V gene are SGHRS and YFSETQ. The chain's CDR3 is CASSLRTSGDTDTQYF. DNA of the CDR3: TGCGCCAGCAGCTTGCGCACTAGCGGGGACACAGATACGCAGTATTTT.

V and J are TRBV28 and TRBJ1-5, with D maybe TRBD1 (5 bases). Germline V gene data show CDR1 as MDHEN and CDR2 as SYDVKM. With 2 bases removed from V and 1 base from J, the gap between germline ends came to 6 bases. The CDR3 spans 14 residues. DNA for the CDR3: TGTGCCAGCAGTTTAGGGGGAAGCAATCAGCCCCAGCATTTT. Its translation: CASSLGGSNQPQHF.

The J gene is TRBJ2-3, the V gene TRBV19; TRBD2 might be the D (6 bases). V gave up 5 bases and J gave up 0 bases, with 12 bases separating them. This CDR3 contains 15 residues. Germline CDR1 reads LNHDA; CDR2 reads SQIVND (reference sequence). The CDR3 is CASSYRDLSTDTQYF. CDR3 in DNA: TGTGCCAGTAGTTATCGGGACTTAAGCACAGATACGCAGTATTTT.

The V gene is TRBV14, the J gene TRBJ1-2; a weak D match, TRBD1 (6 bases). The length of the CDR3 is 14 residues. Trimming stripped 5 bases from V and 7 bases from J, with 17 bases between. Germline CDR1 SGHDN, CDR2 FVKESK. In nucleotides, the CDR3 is TGTGCCAGCAGCTCACTCCGGGACACTCCTGGCTACACCTTC. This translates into CASSSLRDTPGYTF.

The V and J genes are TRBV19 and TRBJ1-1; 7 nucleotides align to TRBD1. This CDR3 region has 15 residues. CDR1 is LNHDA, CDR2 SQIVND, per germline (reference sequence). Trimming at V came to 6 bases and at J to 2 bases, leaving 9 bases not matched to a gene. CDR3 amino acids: CASRQGQAINTEAFF. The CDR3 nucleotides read TGTGCCAGTAGACAAGGACAGGCAATAAACACTGAAGCTTTCTTT.

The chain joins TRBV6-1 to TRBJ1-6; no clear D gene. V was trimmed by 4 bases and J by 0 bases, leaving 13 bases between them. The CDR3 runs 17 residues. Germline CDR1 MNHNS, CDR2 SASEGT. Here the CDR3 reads CASSGLPGSSYNSPLHF. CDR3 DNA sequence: TGTGCCAGCAGTGGTCTGCCGGGAAGCTCCTATAATTCACCCCTCCACTTT.

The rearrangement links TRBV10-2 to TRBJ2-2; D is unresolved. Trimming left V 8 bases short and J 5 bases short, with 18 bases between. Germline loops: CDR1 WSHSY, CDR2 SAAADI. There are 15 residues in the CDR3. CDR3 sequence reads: CASRSVVASTGELFF. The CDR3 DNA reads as TGCGCCAGCCGGTCGGTGGTAGCTAGTACCGGGGAGCTGTTTTTT.

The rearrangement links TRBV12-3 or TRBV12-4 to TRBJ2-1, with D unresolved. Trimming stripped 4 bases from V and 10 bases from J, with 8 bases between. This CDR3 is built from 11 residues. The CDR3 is CASSSVGEQFF. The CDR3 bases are TGTGCCAGCAGTTCCGTAGGGGAGCAGTTCTTC.